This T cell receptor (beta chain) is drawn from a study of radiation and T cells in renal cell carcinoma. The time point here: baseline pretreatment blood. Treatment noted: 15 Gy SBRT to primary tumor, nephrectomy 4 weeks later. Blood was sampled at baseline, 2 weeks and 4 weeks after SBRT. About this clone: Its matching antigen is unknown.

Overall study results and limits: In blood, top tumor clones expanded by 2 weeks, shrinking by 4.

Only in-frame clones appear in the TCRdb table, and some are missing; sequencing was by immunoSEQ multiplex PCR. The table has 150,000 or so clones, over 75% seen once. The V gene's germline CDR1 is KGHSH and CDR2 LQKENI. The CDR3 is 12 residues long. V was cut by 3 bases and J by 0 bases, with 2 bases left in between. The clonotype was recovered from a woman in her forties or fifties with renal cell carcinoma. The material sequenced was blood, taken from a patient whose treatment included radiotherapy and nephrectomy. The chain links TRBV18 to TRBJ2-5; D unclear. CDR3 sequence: CASSPYQETQYF. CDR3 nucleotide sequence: TGTGCCAGCTCACCCTACCAAGAGACCCAGTACTTC.